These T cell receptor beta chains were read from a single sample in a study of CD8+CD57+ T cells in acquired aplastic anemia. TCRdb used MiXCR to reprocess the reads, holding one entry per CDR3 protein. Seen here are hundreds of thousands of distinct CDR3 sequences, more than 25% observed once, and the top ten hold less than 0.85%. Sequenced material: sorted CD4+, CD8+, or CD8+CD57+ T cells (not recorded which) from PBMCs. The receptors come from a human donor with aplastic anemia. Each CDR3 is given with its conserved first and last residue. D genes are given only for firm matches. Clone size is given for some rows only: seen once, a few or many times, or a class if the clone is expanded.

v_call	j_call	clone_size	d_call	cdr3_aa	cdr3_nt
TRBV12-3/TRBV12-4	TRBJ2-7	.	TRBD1	CASREDRERLRDEQYF	TGTGCCAGCAGGGAGGACAGGGAGCGGCTTAGGGACGAGCAGTACTTC
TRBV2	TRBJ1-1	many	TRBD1	CASRGQGTTEAFF	TGTGCCAGCAGGGGACAGGGTACCACTGAAGCTTTCTTT
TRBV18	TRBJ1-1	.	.	CASSPRETLMNTEAFF	TGTGCCAGCTCACCAAGAGAAACACTCATGAACACTGAAGCTTTCTTT
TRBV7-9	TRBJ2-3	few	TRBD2	CASVEAGGFIDTQYF	TGTGCCAGCGTCGAGGCGGGGGGGTTTATAGATACGCAGTATTTT
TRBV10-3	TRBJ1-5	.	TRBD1	CAISDRGQGLGQPQHF	TGTGCCATCAGTGATAGGGGACAGGGGTTGGGTCAGCCCCAGCATTTT
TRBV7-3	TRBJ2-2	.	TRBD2	CASSLSSGSIAGELFF	TGTGCCAGCAGCTTAAGCAGCGGGAGTATCGCCGGGGAGCTGTTTTTT
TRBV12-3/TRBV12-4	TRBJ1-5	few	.	CASSFSSQGNQPQHF	TGTGCCAGCAGTTTTTCGTCCCAAGGGAATCAGCCCCAGCATTTT
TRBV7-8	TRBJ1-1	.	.	CASSGLQGSTEAFF	TGTGCCAGCAGCGGACTACAGGGTAGCACTGAAGCTTTCTTT
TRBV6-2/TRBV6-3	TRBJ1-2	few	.	CASSYSRLEGGYGYTF	TGTGCCAGCAGTTATTCGAGGCTGGAGGGCGGCTATGGCTACACCTTC
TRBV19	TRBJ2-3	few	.	CASNEGAGDTQYF	TGTGCCAGTAATGAGGGGGCGGGGGATACGCAGTATTTT
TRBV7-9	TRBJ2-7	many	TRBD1	CASSPDRADHPYEQYF	TGTGCCAGCAGCCCGGACAGGGCCGACCACCCCTACGAGCAGTACTTC
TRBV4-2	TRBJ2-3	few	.	CASSQVAASTDTQYF	TGTGCCAGCAGCCAAGTAGCGGCAAGCACAGATACGCAGTATTTT
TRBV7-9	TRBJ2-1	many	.	CASSFNYNEQFF	TGTGCCAGCAGCTTCAATTACAATGAGCAGTTCTTC
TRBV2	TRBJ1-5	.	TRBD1	CASSEEGRGRTGEGQPQHF	TGTGCCAGCAGTGAAGAGGGTCGCGGCAGGACAGGGGAGGGTCAGCCCCAGCATTTT
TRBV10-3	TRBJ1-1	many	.	CAIMGPGEGAFF	TGTGCCATCATGGGTCCTGGGGAAGGAGCTTTCTTT
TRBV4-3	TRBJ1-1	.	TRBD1	CASSQDVGTGGTEAFF	TGCGCCAGCAGCCAAGATGTTGGGACAGGGGGCACTGAAGCTTTCTTT
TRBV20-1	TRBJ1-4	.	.	CSARGGGIGDSEKLFF	TGCAGTGCCCGAGGTGGGGGGATCGGGGATAGTGAAAAACTGTTTTTT
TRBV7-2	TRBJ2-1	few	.	CASSFYDEQFF	TGTGCCAGCAGCTTCTACGATGAGCAGTTCTTC
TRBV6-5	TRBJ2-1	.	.	CASSSRTYNEQFF	TGTGCCAGCAGTTCCCGGACGTACAATGAGCAGTTCTTC
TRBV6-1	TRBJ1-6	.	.	CALRPSSYSSPLHF	TGTGCCCTCCGTCCGAGCTCCTATAGTTCACCCCTCCACTTT
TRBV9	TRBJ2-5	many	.	CASSGGGAETQYF	TGTGCCAGCAGCGGAGGGGGGGCCGAGACCCAGTACTTC
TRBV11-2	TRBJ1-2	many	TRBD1	CASSLQGVGDTF	TGTGCCAGCAGCTTACAGGGGGTTGGCGACACCTTC
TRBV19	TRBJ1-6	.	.	CASSRAGVSPLHF	TGTGCCAGTAGTCGGGCGGGGGTTTCACCCCTCCACTTT
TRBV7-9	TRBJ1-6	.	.	CASSLRGGQNSPLHF	TGTGCCAGCAGCTTGCGCGGGGGGCAAAATTCACCCCTCCACTTT
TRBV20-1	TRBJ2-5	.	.	CGARGGRETQYF	TGCGGTGCTAGAGGAGGGCGGGAGACCCAGTACTTC